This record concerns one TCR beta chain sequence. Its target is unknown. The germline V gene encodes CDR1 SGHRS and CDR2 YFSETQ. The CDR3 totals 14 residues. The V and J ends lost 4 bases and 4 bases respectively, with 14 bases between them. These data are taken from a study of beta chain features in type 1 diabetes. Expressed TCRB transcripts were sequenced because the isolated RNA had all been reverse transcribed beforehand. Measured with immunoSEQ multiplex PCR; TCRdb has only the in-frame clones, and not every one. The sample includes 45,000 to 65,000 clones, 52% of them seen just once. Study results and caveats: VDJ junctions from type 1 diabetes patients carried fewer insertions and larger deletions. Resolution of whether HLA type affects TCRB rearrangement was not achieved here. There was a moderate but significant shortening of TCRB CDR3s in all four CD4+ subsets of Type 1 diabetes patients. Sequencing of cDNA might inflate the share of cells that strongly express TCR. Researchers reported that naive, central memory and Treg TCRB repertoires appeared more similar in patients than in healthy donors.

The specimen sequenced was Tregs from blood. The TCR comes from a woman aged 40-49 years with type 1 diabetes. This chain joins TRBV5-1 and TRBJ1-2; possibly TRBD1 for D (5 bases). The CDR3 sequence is CASSARRDGYGYTF. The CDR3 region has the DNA TGCGCCAGCAGCGCCCGGAGGGACGGCTATGGCTACACCTTC.